These 30 T cell receptor beta chains were sequenced from one sample in a study of T cell responses to AZD1222 COVID-19 vaccine (dated by TCRdb to the early 2020s). Libraries were built with the immunoSEQ multiplex PCR assay. Held by TCRdb, this immuneACCESS table contains in-frame sequences only and omits some clones. Under half of the omission traces to an unresolved V gene where checked; the cause of the rest is unknown. The sample table shows about 150,000 clones, and 90% to 95% are seen once. The biggest ten clones account for roughly 1.6% of the sample. Read against the paper, the sample's time point label means: about 28 days (+/-7) after the second vaccine dose. Sequencing used peripheral blood, obtained 28 days after the second AZD1222 dose. These receptors were taken from an adult who received the AZD1222 COVID-19 vaccine.

This chain links TRBV10-3 with TRBJ2-7, with 8 bases lining up with TRBD2. This CDR3 region has 14 residues. Germline CDR1 ENHRY, CDR2 SYGVKD. Trimming at V came to 8 bases and at J to 6 bases, leaving 12 bases not matched to a gene. CDR3 sequence (DNA): TGTGCCATCTCTCAGCGGGGGATTTCGGGCGAGCAGTACTTC. Residues: CAISQRGISGEQYF.

This chain joins TRBV3-1 (or the pseudogene TRBV3-2) and TRBJ2-5, with D maybe TRBD2 (5 bases). The V gene's germline CDR1 is LGHDT and CDR2 YNNKEL (reference sequence). CDR3 length equals 14 residues. Trimming pared 1 base from V and 4 bases from J, leaving 10 bases between. CDR3 protein: CASSQGRGLETQYF. CDR3 sequence (DNA): TGTGCCAGCAGCCAAGGTCGGGGTCTAGAGACCCAGTACTTC.

The rearrangement uses TRBV28 and TRBJ2-1; D is perhaps TRBD1 or TRBD2 (5 bases each). V lost 6 bases, J lost 2 bases, and 17 bases lay in between. This CDR3 is built from 16 residues. Germline values: CDR1 MDHEN, CDR2 SYDVKM. The CDR3 sequence is CASSTLGGRAYNEQFF. CDR3 nucleotide sequence: TGTGCCAGCAGCACCCTCGGAGGCAGGGCCTACAATGAGCAGTTCTTC.

V usage is TRBV7-2 and J usage is TRBJ1-1, with D uncertain. Germline-derived CDR1 and CDR2 are SGHTA and FQGNSA. This CDR3 spans 14 amino acids. The V end was cut by 1 base, the J end by 2 bases, with 8 bases between. CDR3 nucleotides: TGTGCCAGCAGCTTAGAAAGGTTAAACACTGAAGCTTTCTTT. Protein: CASSLERLNTEAFF.

This rearrangement joins TRBV11-2 to TRBJ1-5; no clear D gene. Trimming pared 1 base from V and 0 bases from J, leaving 7 bases between. The CDR3 has 15 amino acids. Germline assignment: CDR1 SGHAT and CDR2 FQNNGV. The CDR3, as DNA: TGTGCCAGCAGCTTAGGGGATTATAGCAATCAGCCCCAGCATTTT. Residues: CASSLGDYSNQPQHF.

The CDR3 region is CASSRPGYTEAFF. In DNA, the CDR3 is TGTGCCAGTAGTAGGCCGGGGTACACTGAAGCTTTCTTT. The chain couples TRBV19 to TRBJ1-1; no reliable D call. The germline V gene encodes CDR1 LNHDA and CDR2 SQIVND (reference sequence). V shed 4 bases and J shed 3 bases, with 9 bases lying between them. This CDR3 is 13 amino acids long.

This clone was seen a few times. The chain joins TRBV27 to TRBJ1-4; D remains unclear. V was cut by 6 bases and J by 0 bases, with 14 bases left in between. CDR1 and CDR2 (germline): MNHEY, SMNVEV (reference sequence). The CDR3 spans 16 residues. The CDR3 DNA reads as TGTGCCAGCAGCCCGGGCCGGGGAACAACTAATGAAAAACTGTTTTTT. Translated: CASSPGRGTTNEKLFF.

The chain uses TRBV7-8 and TRBJ1-3; unclear D gene. CDR1 is SGHVS and CDR2 is FQNEAQ in the germline V gene. Trimming shortened V by 5 bases and J by 5 bases, and 10 bases separated the two germline ends. The CDR3 consists of 13 residues. CDR3 coding DNA: TGTGCCAGCAGCCCTACAAGTCGAAACACCATATATTTT. It codes for CASSPTSRNTIYF.

The V gene is TRBV2, the J gene TRBJ2-3; possible D gene TRBD2, 5 bases. V gave up 8 bases and J gave up 2 bases, with 14 bases separating them. The CDR3 covers 14 residues. Per the germline V gene, CDR1 is SNHLY and CDR2 is FYNNEI. The CDR3 is CASRGLSHTDTQYF. The CDR3 DNA follows: TGTGCCAGCCGAGGACTTAGCCACACAGATACGCAGTATTTT.

The rearrangement uses TRBV18 and TRBJ1-5, with a possible D match to TRBD1 (5 bases). Germline V gene data show CDR1 as KGHSH and CDR2 as LQKENI. V was shortened by 0 bases and J by 2 bases, with 11 bases between the two germline ends. The CDR3 spans 16 residues. Here the CDR3 reads CASSPPGGYGNQPQHF. CDR3 in DNA: TGTGCCAGCTCACCACCGGGGGGGTATGGCAATCAGCCCCAGCATTTT.

The CDR3: CASSLSGRGGRGYTF. In DNA, the CDR3 is TGTGCCAGCAGTTTATCTGGCAGGGGAGGACGCGGCTACACCTTC. The rearrangement joins TRBV28 to TRBJ1-2; TRBD1 is a possible D gene (6 bases). The CDR3 runs to 15 residues. Germline CDR1 reads MDHEN; CDR2 reads SYDVKM. V was shortened by 1 base and J by 8 bases, with 17 bases between the two germline ends.

V and J are TRBV14 and TRBJ2-3; D might be TRBD1 or TRBD2, each matching 5 bases. Germline V gene data show CDR1 as SGHDN and CDR2 as FVKESK. This CDR3 is built from 16 residues. Between the trimmed V and J ends, which lost 3 bases and 2 bases, there was a span of 15 bases. CDR3 sequence (DNA): TGTGCCAGCAGCCAGGGGGAGCGGACCTACACAGATACGCAGTATTTT. Translated: CASSQGERTYTDTQYF.

This sequence joins TRBV5-1 and TRBJ1-6; TRBD1 agrees at 7 bases. Germline CDR1 reads SGHRS; CDR2 reads YFSETQ. The CDR3 consists of 15 residues. With V trimmed by 2 bases and J by 10 bases, 9 bases remained unmatched. The CDR3 is CASSFDTGVESPLHF. In DNA, the CDR3 is TGCGCCAGCAGCTTCGACACAGGGGTGGAGTCACCCCTCCACTTT.

CDR3 DNA sequence: TGTGCCAGCAGTTTTGTCGTGATCGGGGACCTCTATGGCTACACCTTC. Translating it yields CASSFVVIGDLYGYTF. The rearrangement links TRBV28 to TRBJ1-2, with TRBD1 as a possible D gene (5 bases). Trimming pared 3 bases from V and 4 bases from J, leaving 18 bases between. Germline CDR1 MDHEN, CDR2 SYDVKM. This CDR3 spans 16 amino acids.

The J gene is TRBJ1-4, the V gene TRBV2; maybe TRBD1 (5 bases). Trimming took 6 bases from V and 6 from J, leaving 14 bases between them. CDR3 size: 14 residues. The germline CDR1 and CDR2 sequences are SNHLY and FYNNEI. CDR3 residues: CASSAPGGDEKLFF. The CDR3 DNA reads TGTGCCAGCAGCGCTCCGGGGGGTGATGAAAAACTGTTTTTT.

The rearrangement links TRBV14 to TRBJ2-1, with D possibly matching TRBD2 (5 bases). Trimming took off 0 bases at V and 8 bases at J, with 20 bases between the two ends. The CDR3 is 17 residues long. From germline, CDR1 is SGHDN and CDR2 FVKESK. This chain's CDR3 is CASSQDRFRADSHEQFF. The CDR3 coding sequence is TGTGCCAGCAGCCAAGACCGGTTTAGGGCGGACTCCCATGAGCAGTTCTTC.

The chain carries TRBV11-2 and TRBJ1-6; TRBD1 is a possible D gene (5 bases). CDR3 length equals 15 residues. In germline, CDR1 is SGHAT, CDR2 FQNNGV. Between the trimmed V and J ends, which lost 4 bases and 10 bases, there was a span of 17 bases. As DNA, the CDR3 is TGTGCCAGCAGCTCCCAGCGGCAGGGAGGGTCACCCCTCCACTTT. Translation gives CASSSQRQGGSPLHF.

The V and J genes are TRBV28 and TRBJ1-5; 7 positions agree with TRBD1. This CDR3 is 15 amino acids long. CDR1 is MDHEN and CDR2 is SYDVKM in the germline V gene. V gave up 2 bases and J gave up 7 bases; unmatched junction bases: 8. The CDR3 DNA follows: TGTGCCAGCAGTTTAGGTCCGACAGGGAACCAGCCCCAGCATTTT. As protein: CASSLGPTGNQPQHF.

In this sample, this clone turned up a few times. The rearrangement joins TRBV19 to TRBJ2-2; perhaps TRBD1 as D (6 bases). V shed 6 bases and J shed 0 bases, with 11 bases lying between them. Per germline, CDR1 LNHDA and CDR2 SQIVND (reference sequence). This CDR3 has 15 amino acids. The CDR3: CASRYRAANTGELFF. The CDR3 DNA reads as TGTGCCAGTAGGTACAGGGCTGCGAACACCGGGGAGCTGTTTTTT. Looking up the rest from reference TRBV19 and TRBJ2-2 gives the full variable domain: DGGITQSPKYLFRKEGQNVTLSCEQNLNHDAMYWYRQDPGQGLRLIYYSQIVNDFQKGDIAEGYSVSREKKESFPLTVTSAQKNPTAFYLCASRYRAANTGELFFGEGSRLTVL.

The V and J genes are TRBV19 and TRBJ1-6; D gene ambiguous. The V gene's germline CDR1 is LNHDA and CDR2 SQIVND (reference sequence). The CDR3 is made up of 14 amino acids. V was shortened by 7 bases and J by 6 bases, with 13 bases between the two germline ends. The CDR3 nucleotides read TGTGCCAGTACTCAGGCTTCTCTTAATTCACCCCTCCACTTT. Translation gives CASTQASLNSPLHF.

The V and J genes are TRBV28 and TRBJ1-4, with no clear D. Looked up from germline, CDR1 is MDHEN and CDR2 is SYDVKM. This CDR3 contains 12 residues. The V end was cut by 10 bases, the J end by 8 bases, with 14 bases between. The CDR3 spells CATRGFGEKLFF. CDR3 bases: TGTGCCACACGGGGTTTCGGGGAAAAACTGTTTTTT.

For this clone: This sample also contains other DNA sequences that code for the same CDR3. V gene TRBV30 combines with J gene TRBJ2-7; 10 bases are a match to TRBD1. CDR1 GTSNPN and CDR2 SVGIG come from the germline V gene (reference sequence). With 2 bases clipped from V and 4 bases from J, the junction kept 5 bases outside the gene matches. CDR3 size: 14 residues. CDR3 nucleotide sequence: TGTGCCTGGAGTCCCGGGACAGGGGATTACGAGCAGTACTTC. This encodes CAWSPGTGDYEQYF.

The chain employs TRBV7-9 and TRBJ2-5; D might be TRBD2 (7 bases). The length of the CDR3 is 15 residues. Germline CDR1 SEHNR, CDR2 FQNEAQ (reference sequence). The ends were cut back, 5 bases at V and 5 bases at J, with 18 bases in the middle. The CDR3 DNA is TGTGCCAGCAGCCTTCGAGGGGGGGCGGGTGAGACCCAGTACTTC. Translation: CASSLRGGAGETQYF.

On this clone: The sample has other DNA sequences that encode this CDR3 too. The gene calls are TRBV5-1 and TRBJ1-1; unclear D gene. Germline V gene data show CDR1 as SGHRS and CDR2 as YFSETQ. This CDR3 contains 14 residues. Deletions cut 0 bases from V and 3 bases from J, with 9 bases between. Here the CDR3 reads CASSLEGRDTEAFF. As DNA, the CDR3 is TGCGCCAGCAGCTTGGAGGGTAGGGACACTGAAGCTTTCTTT. Variable domain in full (rest from reference TRBV5-1 and TRBJ1-1): KAGVTQTPRYLIKTRGQQVTLSCSPISGHRSVSWYQQTPGQGLQFLFEYFSETQRNKGNFPGRFSGRQFSNSRSEMNVSTLELGDSALYLCASSLEGRDTEAFFGQGTRLTVV.

This chain uses TRBV3-1 (or the pseudogene TRBV3-2) with TRBJ2-7; 7 bases match TRBD2. The J segment lost 6 bases and the V segment lost 0 bases, leaving 5 bases of the junction unmatched. Germline CDR1 reads LGHDT; CDR2 reads YNNKEL (reference sequence). The CDR3 extends over 14 amino acids. CDR3 sequence reads: CASSQDPGGGEQYF. The CDR3 nucleotides are TGTGCCAGCAGCCAAGACCCGGGGGGAGGCGAGCAGTACTTC.

This clone was found once. J is TRBJ2-7 and V is TRBV3-1 (or the pseudogene TRBV3-2); D is unresolved. V lost 2 bases and J lost 0, with 17 bases in between. CDR1 and CDR2 (germline): LGHDT, YNNKEL (reference sequence). This CDR3 is 17 amino acids long. CDR3 bases: TGTGCCAGCAGCCAAAGGGCAAGCCCAACCAGCTCCTACGAGCAGTACTTC. Translated: CASSQRASPTSSYEQYF.

Here the CDR3 reads CASNQGNTGELFF. CDR3 bases: TGTGCCAGCAACCAGGGGAACACCGGGGAGCTGTTTTTT. The chain carries TRBV28 and TRBJ2-2; tentatively, D is TRBD1 (5 bases). The length of the CDR3 is 13 residues. V lost 7 bases, J lost 1 base, and 7 bases lay in between. Germline CDR1 reads MDHEN; CDR2 reads SYDVKM.

Only a few counts were recorded for this clone. This chain links TRBV7-9 with TRBJ2-1, with 9 bases aligning to TRBD2. Per the germline V gene, CDR1 is SEHNR and CDR2 is FQNEAQ (reference sequence). V shed 3 bases, J shed 10 bases, and the junction held 10 bases outside the gene matches. This CDR3 has 15 amino acids. The CDR3 coding sequence is TGTGCCAGCAGCTTGGCGGGAGGGCCCTCGGAGGAGCAGTTCTTC. This sequence encodes CASSLAGGPSEEQFF.

CDR3 sequence reads: CASSFLEGGNSPLHF. CDR3 DNA sequence: TGCGCCAGCAGCTTTTTAGAGGGAGGTAATTCACCCCTCCACTTT. The rearrangement links TRBV5-1 to TRBJ1-6; D is unresolved. The CDR3 length is 15 residues. Looked up from germline, CDR1 is SGHRS and CDR2 is YFSETQ. V gave up 2 bases and J gave up 6 bases, with 12 bases separating them.

The gene calls are TRBV4-1 and TRBJ2-7; D possibly corresponds to TRBD2 (5 bases). Germline V gene lookup returns CDR1 MGHRA and CDR2 YSYEKL. Trimming pared 4 bases from V and 1 base from J, leaving 11 bases between. There are 14 residues in the CDR3. The CDR3 sequence: CASSPREASYEQYF. CDR3 sequence (DNA): TGCGCCAGCAGCCCCCGGGAAGCGTCCTACGAGCAGTACTTC.